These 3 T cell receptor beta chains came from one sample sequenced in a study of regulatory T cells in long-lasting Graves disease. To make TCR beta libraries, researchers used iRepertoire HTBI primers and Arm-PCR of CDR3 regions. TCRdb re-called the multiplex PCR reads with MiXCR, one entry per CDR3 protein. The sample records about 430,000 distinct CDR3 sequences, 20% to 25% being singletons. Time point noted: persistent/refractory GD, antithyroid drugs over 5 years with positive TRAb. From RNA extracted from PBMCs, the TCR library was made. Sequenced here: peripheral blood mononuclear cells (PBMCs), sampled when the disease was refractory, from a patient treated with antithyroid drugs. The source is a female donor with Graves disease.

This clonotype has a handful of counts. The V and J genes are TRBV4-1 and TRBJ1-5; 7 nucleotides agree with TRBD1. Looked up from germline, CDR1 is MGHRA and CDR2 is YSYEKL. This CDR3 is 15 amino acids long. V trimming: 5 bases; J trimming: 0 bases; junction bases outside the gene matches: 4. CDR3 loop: CASSKGQNSNQPQHF. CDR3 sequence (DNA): TGCGCCAGCAGCAAGGGACAGAATAGCAATCAGCCCCAGCATTTT.

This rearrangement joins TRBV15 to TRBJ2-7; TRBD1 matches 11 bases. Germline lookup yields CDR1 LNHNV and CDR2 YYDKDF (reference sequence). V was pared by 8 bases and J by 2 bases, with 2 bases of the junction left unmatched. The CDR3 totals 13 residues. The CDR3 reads CATRDRGTYEQYF. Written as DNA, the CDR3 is TGTGCCACCCGGGACAGGGGGACCTACGAGCAGTACTTC.

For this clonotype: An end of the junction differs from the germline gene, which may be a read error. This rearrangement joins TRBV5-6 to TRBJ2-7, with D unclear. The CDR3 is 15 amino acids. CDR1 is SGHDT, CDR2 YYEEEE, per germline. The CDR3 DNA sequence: TGTGCCAGCAGCCCGGACCCCAAAAGGGCCTACGGGCAGTACTTC. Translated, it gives CASSPDPKRAYGQYF.